The 30 T cell receptor beta chains listed next were all sequenced from one sample in a study of cytomegalovirus exposure and HLA in healthy donors. Use of 60 Vbeta and 13 Jbeta primers characterized the PCR. Profiled with immunoSEQ multiplex PCR; TCRdb holds only in-frame clones, not every one. The data contain around 99,000 clones, roughly 72% of them singletons. Source material: PBMCs. The receptors shown here come from a man aged 25 to 40 in good health and CMV-seronegative.

Regarding this clone: Other DNA sequences in the same sample also yield this CDR3. The chain carries TRBV27 and TRBJ1-5, with D perhaps matching TRBD1 (5 bases). Looked up from germline, CDR1 is MNHEY and CDR2 is SMNVEV (reference sequence). CDR3 size: 14 residues. The V end lost 3 bases, the J end lost 4 bases, and 10 bases lay between the germline ends. The CDR3 bases are TGTGCCAGCAGTTTGAGGCAGGGTAATCAGCCCCAGCATTTT. Encoded protein: CASSLRQGNQPQHF.

This clone was found a few times. The rearrangement links TRBV5-1 to TRBJ2-7, with 7 bases matching TRBD1. The germline CDR1 and CDR2 sequences are SGHRS and YFSETQ. V was pared by 0 bases and J by 6 bases, with 9 bases of the junction left unmatched. The CDR3 covers 15 residues. The CDR3 bases are TGCGCCAGCAGCTTGGGCGACAGGGAAGTCGTCGAGCAGTACTTC. This gives the protein CASSLGDREVVEQYF.

The count of this clone is one. The V gene is TRBV18, the J gene TRBJ2-5, with 9 bases lining up with TRBD1. There are 14 residues in the CDR3. With V trimmed by 3 bases and J by 5 bases, 4 bases remained unmatched. The germline CDR1 and CDR2 sequences are KGHSH and LQKENI. The CDR3 sequence: CASSPGQGWETQYF. The DNA for the CDR3 is TGTGCCAGCTCACCGGGACAGGGCTGGGAGACCCAGTACTTC. Full variable domain (missing parts from reference TRBV18 and TRBJ2-5): NAGVMQNPRHLVRRRGQEARLRCSPMKGHSHVYWYRQLPEEGLKFMVYLQKENIIDESGMPKERFSAEFPKEGPSILRIQQVVRGDSAAYFCASSPGQGWETQYFGPGTRLLVL.

This clone turned up a few times. The chain has TRBV10-3 and TRBJ2-7, with 12 bases lining up with TRBD1. Trimming at V came to 10 bases and at J to 6 bases, leaving 10 bases not matched to a gene. This CDR3 spans 14 amino acids. Per the germline V gene, CDR1 is ENHRY and CDR2 is SYGVKD. In nucleotides, the CDR3 is TGTGCCACCGCTCCGGGACAGGGGGCGGGCGAGCAGTACTTC. Its protein is CATAPGQGAGEQYF.

The chain has TRBV6-5 and TRBJ2-5; TRBD2 aligns across 11 bases. TRBJ2-7 matches the DNA end more closely, so the J call is doubtful. The CDR3 covers 16 residues. Germline CDR1 is MNHEY and CDR2 is SVGAGI. The CDR3 loop is CASSLAGGPSSYEQYF. Written as DNA, the CDR3 is TGTGCCAGCAGTTTAGCGGGAGGGCCCTCGTCCTACGAGCAGTACTTC.

The J gene is TRBJ2-4, the V gene TRBV30; 10 bases are shared with TRBD1. CDR3 length: 15 amino acids. Germline V gene lookup returns CDR1 GTSNPN and CDR2 SVGIG (reference sequence). The ends lost 5 bases at V and 1 base at J; junction bases unmatched: 5. CDR3 in amino acids: CAWCPGQGAKNIQYF. The CDR3 DNA is TGTGCCTGGTGCCCGGGACAGGGGGCCAAAAACATTCAGTACTTC.

V is TRBV30 and J is TRBJ2-1, with a weak D call TRBD2 (5 bases). Deletions cut 3 bases from V and 0 bases from J, with 15 bases between. This CDR3 is 16 amino acids long. The germline CDR1 and CDR2 sequences are GTSNPN and SVGIG (reference sequence). CDR3 in DNA: TGTGCCTGGAGCATAACGGACTCATCCTCCTACAATGAGCAGTTCTTC. It encodes CAWSITDSSSYNEQFF. Combining the CDR3 with reference TRBV30 and TRBJ2-1 gives the whole variable domain SQTIHQWPATLVQPVGSPLSLECTVEGTSNPNLYWYRQAAGRGLQLLFYSVGIGQISSEVPQNLSASRPQDRQFILSSKKLLLSDSGFYLCAWSITDSSSYNEQFFGPGTRLTVL.

This clone turned up a few times. The V gene is TRBV19, the J gene TRBJ1-5; D is perhaps TRBD1 (5 bases). The CDR3 covers 17 residues. Germline CDR1 is LNHDA and CDR2 is SQIVND (reference sequence). V gave up 5 bases and J gave up 7 bases, with 24 bases separating them. In nucleotides, the CDR3 is TGTGCCAGTAGTCAACGTGGGGCCTCGACCTTTGGGCAGCCCCAGCATTTT. Amino acids: CASSQRGASTFGQPQHF. Complete variable domain (other parts from reference TRBV19 and TRBJ1-5): DGGITQSPKYLFRKEGQNVTLSCEQNLNHDAMYWYRQDPGQGLRLIYYSQIVNDFQKGDIAEGYSVSREKKESFPLTVTSAQKNPTAFYLCASSQRGASTFGQPQHFGDGTRLSIL.

The J gene is TRBJ2-3, the V gene TRBV5-8; a possible D gene is TRBD1 (5 bases). The germline gives CDR1 SGHTS, CDR2 YDEGEE. CDR3 length: 14 residues. Trimming took off 4 bases at V and 4 bases at J, with 13 bases between the two ends. The CDR3 reads CASSPGHGSDTQYF. The CDR3 region has the DNA TGTGCCAGCAGCCCCGGACATGGTTCAGATACGCAGTATTTT.

V is TRBV28 and J is TRBJ2-1; TRBD2 is a possible D gene (6 bases). Trimming pared 3 bases from V and 4 bases from J, leaving 16 bases between. CDR1 MDHEN and CDR2 SYDVKM come from the germline V gene. The CDR3 is 16 residues long. In DNA form, the CDR3 reads TGTGCCAGCAGTTTTTCGGGCGGGGATGATTACAATGAGCAGTTCTTC. As protein: CASSFSGGDDYNEQFF.

This rearrangement joins TRBV30 to TRBJ1-5; D gene uncertain. The CDR3 runs to 16 residues. Per germline, CDR1 GTSNPN and CDR2 SVGIG (reference sequence). V dropped 0 bases and J dropped 2 bases, with 14 bases sitting between them. CDR3 sequence: CAWSVPGLIGNQPQHF. The CDR3 DNA follows: TGTGCCTGGAGTGTCCCCGGACTCATCGGCAATCAGCCCCAGCATTTT.

This sequence joins TRBV6-1 and TRBJ2-5; D call uncertain. Germline CDR1 reads MNHNS; CDR2 reads SASEGT. Trimming pared 6 bases from V and 5 bases from J, leaving 16 bases between. The CDR3 has 14 residues. In DNA, the CDR3 is TGTGCCAGCAGCCATGTACTTCAAGTGGAGACCCAGTACTTC. It translates to CASSHVLQVETQYF.

This chain joins TRBV2 and TRBJ2-7; the match to TRBD1 covers 7 bases. Germline V lookup: CDR1 SNHLY, CDR2 FYNNEI. Losses at the gene ends were 6 bases for V and 3 bases for J; bases not matched to a gene: 5. This CDR3 has 13 amino acids. CDR3 residues: CASRQTGNYEQYF. The DNA of the CDR3 is TGTGCCAGCAGGCAGACAGGGAACTACGAGCAGTACTTC.

The chain couples TRBV19 to TRBJ2-7; possible D gene TRBD2, 5 bases. From germline, CDR1 is LNHDA and CDR2 SQIVND (reference sequence). This CDR3 contains 16 residues. Between the trimmed V and J ends, which lost 3 bases and 7 bases, there was a span of 22 bases. CDR3 nucleotides: TGTGCCAGTAGTATTTTCCTTTCGGCGGCCCCGGGGGAGCAGTACTTC. It translates to CASSIFLSAAPGEQYF. Filled out from reference TRBV19 and TRBJ2-7, the complete variable domain reads DGGITQSPKYLFRKEGQNVTLSCEQNLNHDAMYWYRQDPGQGLRLIYYSQIVNDFQKGDIAEGYSVSREKKESFPLTVTSAQKNPTAFYLCASSIFLSAAPGEQYFGPGTRLTVT.

This clone has only a few counts. The V gene is TRBV18, the J gene TRBJ1-1; 8 bases agree with TRBD1. Germline V gene lookup returns CDR1 KGHSH and CDR2 LQKENI. V trimming: 3 bases; J trimming: 5 bases; junction bases outside the gene matches: 5. CDR3 length equals 14 residues. The CDR3 DNA reads as TGTGCCAGCTCACCCAGGGGGCGAGAGACTGAAGCTTTCTTT. Protein product: CASSPRGRETEAFF.

The rearrangement uses TRBV28 and TRBJ2-1, with 10 bases lining up with TRBD2. Trimming took 3 bases from V and 6 from J; bases not matched to a gene: 5. This CDR3 contains 15 residues. Germline CDR1 MDHEN, CDR2 SYDVKM. The CDR3 loop is CASSFSLAGANEQFF. DNA of the CDR3: TGTGCCAGCAGTTTTAGCCTAGCGGGAGCCAATGAGCAGTTCTTC.

The chain joins TRBV6-4 to TRBJ1-5; 8 bases align to TRBD1. CDR3 length equals 17 residues. Germline assignment: CDR1 MRHNA and CDR2 SNTAGT. The V segment lost 2 bases and the J segment 2 bases; nucleotides outside the gene matches: 8. The CDR3 coding sequence is TGTGCCAGCAGTGACGAAGCACAGGGGGAAGGCAATCAGCCCCAGCATTTT. It translates to CASSDEAQGEGNQPQHF.

This clone has more than one count but fewer than ten. An end of the junction does not agree with germline; a read error may underlie this. V usage is TRBV29-1 and J usage is TRBJ2-7; 8 nucleotides agree with TRBD2. Germline lookup yields CDR1 SQVTM and CDR2 ANQGSEA. There are 13 residues in the CDR3. CDR3 sequence (DNA): TGTTCAGTGAGCGGGAGAGAAGCCTACGAGCAGTACTTC. It encodes CSVSGREAYEQYF.

The rearrangement links TRBV27 to TRBJ2-1, with TRBD2 identical over 11 bases. V gave up 1 base and J gave up 8 bases; unmatched junction bases: 7. The CDR3 sequence is 16 residues long. Germline CDR1 and CDR2: MNHEY and SMNVEV (reference sequence). The CDR3 spells CASSLLVAGGPYEQFF. The CDR3 DNA reads TGTGCCAGCAGTTTATTGGTAGCGGGGGGGCCTTATGAGCAGTTCTTC.

The V and J genes are TRBV6-7 and TRBJ2-3; a weak D match, TRBD1 (5 bases). TRBV6-7 is an ORF; its function is uncertain. The V end was cut by 1 base, the J end by 3 bases, with 14 bases between. CDR3 length: 16 residues. CDR3 amino acids: CASSYFGAGETDTQYF. The CDR3 nucleotides read TGTGCCAGCAGTTACTTTGGGGCTGGGGAAACAGATACGCAGTATTTT.

The chain recombines TRBV7-6 with TRBJ2-5, with TRBD2 identical over 9 bases. This CDR3 is built from 15 residues. Germline CDR1 and CDR2: SGHVS and FNYEAQ. J lost 5 bases, V lost 5 bases, and 9 bases had no gene match. The CDR3 sequence: CASSRFSGGGETQYF. DNA for the CDR3: TGTGCCAGCAGCCGATTTAGCGGGGGCGGTGAGACCCAGTACTTC. The full variable domain, in which reference TRBV7-6 and TRBJ2-5 provide the parts outside the CDR3, is GAGVSQSPRYKVTKRGQDVALRCDPISGHVSLYWYRQALGQGPEFLTYFNYEAQQDKSGLPNDRFSAERPEGSISTLTIQRTEQRDSAMYRCASSRFSGGGETQYFGPGTRLLVL.

The chain has TRBV5-1 and TRBJ1-3; D is possibly TRBD1 (5 bases). V was cut by 2 bases and J by 2 bases, with 11 bases left in between. This CDR3 comprises 15 residues. CDR1 is SGHRS, CDR2 YFSETQ, per germline. CDR3 region: CASSLGSGTGNTIYF. The CDR3 DNA is TGCGCCAGCAGCTTAGGCTCAGGGACTGGAAACACCATATATTTT. Using reference TRBV5-1 and TRBJ1-3 for the parts outside the CDR3, the full variable domain is KAGVTQTPRYLIKTRGQQVTLSCSPISGHRSVSWYQQTPGQGLQFLFEYFSETQRNKGNFPGRFSGRQFSNSRSEMNVSTLELGDSALYLCASSLGSGTGNTIYFGEGSWLTVV.

This clone was detected a few times. The chain uses TRBV7-9 and TRBJ1-6; D gene ambiguous. The germline CDR1 and CDR2 sequences are SEHNR and FQNEAQ (reference sequence). Trimming shortened V by 5 bases and J by 7 bases, and 9 bases separated the two germline ends. The CDR3 runs to 13 residues. The CDR3 DNA follows: TGTGCCAGCAGCCCAGAACCCAATTCACCCCTCCACTTT. Translation: CASSPEPNSPLHF.

In nucleotides, the CDR3 is TGTGCCAGCAGCGTAAGGCCAGCGGGGGGGCGCGATGAGCAGTTCTTC. Translation gives CASSVRPAGGRDEQFF. The chain employs TRBV9 and TRBJ2-1, with 10 bases aligning to TRBD2. The trim removed 1 base at V and 8 bases at J, leaving 9 bases unmatched. This CDR3 spans 16 amino acids. Germline V gives CDR1 SGDLS, CDR2 YYNGEE.

The chain is built from TRBV7-2 and TRBJ1-5, with D tentatively TRBD1 (5 bases). Germline lookup yields CDR1 SGHTA and CDR2 FQGNSA. The CDR3 covers 15 residues. Trimming pared 1 base from V and 6 bases from J, leaving 13 bases between. CDR3 DNA: TGTGCCAGCAGCTTAGAGGGGCGACCTTTTCAGCCCCAGCATTTT. Amino acid sequence: CASSLEGRPFQPQHF.

The sample holds one count of this clone. This chain joins TRBV5-1 and TRBJ2-1; the match to TRBD2 covers 14 bases. Trimming removed 7 bases from V and 5 bases from J; junction bases left unmatched: 11. In germline, CDR1 is SGHRS, CDR2 YFSETQ. There are 17 residues in the CDR3. CDR3: CASQVNSGLAGDNEQFF. The CDR3 nucleotides read TGCGCCAGCCAGGTAAACTCGGGACTAGCGGGAGACAATGAGCAGTTCTTC.

This clone was seen a handful of times. The chain links TRBV6-5 to TRBJ1-5, with D unclear. Germline-derived CDR1 and CDR2 are MNHEY and SVGAGI. This CDR3 region has 13 residues. Trimming shortened V by 5 bases and J by 0 bases, and 5 bases separated the two germline ends. CDR3 bases: TGTGCCAGCAGTGGCGGTAGCAATCAGCCCCAGCATTTT. Its protein product is CASSGGSNQPQHF.

The chain has TRBV7-3 and TRBJ2-1, with 7 nucleotides matching TRBD2. Trimming at V came to 8 bases and at J to 10 bases, leaving 14 bases not matched to a gene. The germline gives CDR1 SGHTA, CDR2 FQGTGA. The length of the CDR3 is 14 residues. The CDR3 DNA is TGTGCCAGCTCTTCTAGCGGCACCCCAATGGAGCAGTTCTTC. Translating it yields CASSSSGTPMEQFF.

Concerning this clone itself: Other nucleotide sequences from this sample produce the same CDR3. The chain links TRBV6-1 to TRBJ2-3; 8 bases are a match to TRBD2. The CDR3 sequence is 15 residues long. Per the germline V gene, CDR1 is MNHNS and CDR2 is SASEGT. Trimming cost V 2 bases and J 2 bases; bases outside gene matches: 3. The CDR3, as DNA: TGTGCCAGCAGTGAACCGGGAGGGTTCACAGATACGCAGTATTTT. The encoded protein is CASSEPGGFTDTQYF.

The rearrangement links TRBV14 to TRBJ2-1; 9 positions match TRBD2. Germline V lookup: CDR1 SGHDN, CDR2 FVKESK. The CDR3 contains 15 residues. J gave up 3 bases and V 3 bases, and 3 bases lay outside the gene matches. The CDR3 nucleotides read TGTGCCAGCAGCCAGACTAGCGGTCACTACAATGAGCAGTTCTTC. Amino acids: CASSQTSGHYNEQFF.